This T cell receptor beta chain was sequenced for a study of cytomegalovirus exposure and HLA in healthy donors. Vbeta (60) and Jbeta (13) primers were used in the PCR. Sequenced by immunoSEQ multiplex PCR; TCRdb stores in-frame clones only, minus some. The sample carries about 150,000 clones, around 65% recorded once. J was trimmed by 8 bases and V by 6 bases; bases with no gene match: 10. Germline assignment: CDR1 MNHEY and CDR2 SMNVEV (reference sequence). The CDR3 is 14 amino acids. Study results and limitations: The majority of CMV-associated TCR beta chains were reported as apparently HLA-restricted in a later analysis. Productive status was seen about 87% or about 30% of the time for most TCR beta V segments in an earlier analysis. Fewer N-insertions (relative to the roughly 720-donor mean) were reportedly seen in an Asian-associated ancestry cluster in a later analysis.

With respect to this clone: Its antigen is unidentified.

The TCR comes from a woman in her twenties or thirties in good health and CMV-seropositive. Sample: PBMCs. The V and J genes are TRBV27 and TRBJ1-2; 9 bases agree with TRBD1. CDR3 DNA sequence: TGTGCCAGCAGCCCGGGACAGGGAACGATGGGCTACACCTTC. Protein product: CASSPGQGTMGYTF.